A single sample gave rise to the 14 T cell receptor beta chains below, sequenced in a study of shared clonotypes between healthy human individuals. The table came from immunoSEQ multiplex PCR; TCRdb's copy has only in-frame clones and leaves some out. The sample has about 560,000 clones, around 77% seen once. The source material was PBMCs. The receptor set was obtained from a woman between 35 and 50 years old in good health. Some clones in this sample may be carry-over from other donors' samples.

The gene calls are TRBV19 and TRBJ1-4, with 7 bases lining up with TRBD1. J lost 4 bases, V lost 5 bases, and 4 bases had no gene match. Germline loops: CDR1 LNHDA, CDR2 SQIVND (reference sequence). This CDR3 spans 14 amino acids. CDR3 DNA sequence: TGTGCCAGTAGTCTGGGACAGAGTAATGAAAAACTGTTTTTT. It translates to CASSLGQSNEKLFF.

This clone has only a few counts. Written as DNA, the CDR3 is TGTGCCAGCAGCCTCGAGGGTGGGTTGGATACGCAGTATTTT. It specifies CASSLEGGLDTQYF. The genes are TRBV9 and TRBJ2-3; tentative D call: TRBD2 (5 bases). V was clipped by 4 bases and J by 6 bases, with 15 bases between them. The CDR3 is made up of 14 amino acids. Germline lookup yields CDR1 SGDLS and CDR2 YYNGEE.

Details on this clone: The same CDR3 is also encoded by other DNA sequences in this sample. Here the CDR3 reads CASSLGGRSYNEQFF. DNA for the CDR3: TGTGCCAGCAGCTTAGGCGGGAGGAGTTACAATGAGCAGTTCTTC. The gene calls are TRBV7-2 and TRBJ2-1; 8 nucleotides match TRBD2. Germline V gene data show CDR1 as SGHTA and CDR2 as FQGNSA. J was trimmed by 4 bases and V by 1 base; bases with no gene match: 3. This CDR3 contains 15 residues.

The CDR3 bases are TGTGCCAGCAGCTCCTATGGCTCTGGAAACACCATATATTTT. Its translation: CASSSYGSGNTIYF. The chain carries TRBV7-2 and TRBJ1-3; D remains unclear. Germline CDR1 reads SGHTA; CDR2 reads FQGNSA. The V and J ends lost 4 bases and 0 bases respectively, with 7 bases between them. CDR3 length: 14 residues.

With respect to this clone: A far larger clone is a single base away, which makes a read error likely. The V gene is TRBV10-1, the J gene TRBJ2-2; 10 nucleotides line up with TRBD1. Unmatched junction bases numbered 4, after V lost 8 bases and J lost 7 bases. CDR1 WNHNN and CDR2 SYGVQD come from the germline V gene (reference sequence). The CDR3 is 13 amino acids. DNA of the CDR3: TGCGCCAGCCAGACAGGGGGCTGCGGGGAGCTGTTTTTT. Translation: CASQTGGCGELFF.

V is TRBV7-3 and J is TRBJ2-1, with 11 bases matching TRBD2. CDR1 SGHTA and CDR2 FQGTGA come from the germline V gene. V lost 4 bases to trimming and J lost 7 bases; unmatched junction nucleotides: 3. The CDR3 has 14 residues. CDR3 nucleotides: TGTGCCAGCAGCTACGGACTAGCGGGTAATGAGCAGTTCTTC. It codes for CASSYGLAGNEQFF. Variable domain in full (rest from reference TRBV7-3 and TRBJ2-1): GAGVSQTPSNKVTEKGKYVELRCDPISGHTALYWYRQSLGQGPEFLIYFQGTGAADDSGLPNDRFFAVRPEGSVSTLKIQRTERGDSAVYLCASSYGLAGNEQFFGPGTRLTVL.

CDR3 bases: TGTGCCAGCAGTTCCAGAGGGGACGGAATTGAGCAGTTCTTC. It codes for CASSSRGDGIEQFF. This chain joins TRBV6-8 and TRBJ2-1; either TRBD1 or TRBD2 may supply D (5 bases each). The CDR3 is 14 residues long. The germline V and J ends were trimmed by 4 bases and 9 bases, with 16 bases remaining between them. Germline V gene lookup returns CDR1 MNHGY and CDR2 SAAAGT.

This chain joins TRBV11-2 and TRBJ1-5; no reliable D call. Germline V lookup: CDR1 SGHAT, CDR2 FQNNGV. V lost 2 bases and J lost 0, with 11 bases in between. This CDR3 region has 16 residues. Here the CDR3 reads CASSLNRQASNQPQHF. As DNA, the CDR3 is TGTGCCAGCAGCTTAAACCGGCAGGCTAGCAATCAGCCCCAGCATTTT. Supplemented by reference TRBV11-2 and TRBJ1-5, the full variable domain reads EAGVAQSPRYKIIEKRQSVAFWCNPISGHATLYWYQQILGQGPKLLIQFQNNGVVDDSQLPKDRFSAERLKGVDSTLKIQPAKLEDSAVYLCASSLNRQASNQPQHFGDGTRLSIL.

The V gene is TRBV7-3, the J gene TRBJ2-5; possibly TRBD1 for D (5 bases). V was clipped by 2 bases and J by 4 bases, with 14 bases between them. Germline V gene lookup returns CDR1 SGHTA and CDR2 FQGTGA. The CDR3 has 15 amino acids. CDR3 nucleotide sequence: TGTGCCAGCAGCTTAGGGAATAGGGGATCAGAGACCCAGTACTTC. Encoded protein: CASSLGNRGSETQYF.

Comment on this clone: A much larger clone lies a single base off, so this may be a read error. The rearrangement links TRBV4-2 to TRBJ1-5; 10 bases agree with TRBD1. The junction had 12 bases not matched to a gene; V was cut back by 3 bases and J by 4 bases. The length of the CDR3 is 18 residues. Per germline, CDR1 LGHNA and CDR2 YNFKEQ. CDR3 DNA: TGTGCCAGCAGCCAGACAGGGGGCGCGGTGGCTCGGAATCAGCCCCAGCATTTT. Translating it yields CASSQTGGAVARNQPQHF.

The V gene is TRBV4-1, the J gene TRBJ2-1; TRBD2 matches 12 bases. The trim removed 0 bases at V and 6 bases at J, leaving 6 bases unmatched. Germline CDR1 is MGHRA and CDR2 is YSYEKL. The CDR3 consists of 17 residues. CDR3 coding DNA: TGCGCCAGCAGCCAAGAAAGCCTAGCGGGAGGGTTCAATGAGCAGTTCTTC. Its translation is CASSQESLAGGFNEQFF.

The chain joins TRBV19 to TRBJ2-3; TRBD1 is a possible D gene (5 bases). Germline CDR1 and CDR2: LNHDA and SQIVND (reference sequence). V was cut by 0 bases and J by 1 base, with 5 bases left in between. The CDR3 contains 14 residues. For the CDR3, the DNA is TGTGCCAGTAGTATAGACAGGGGCACAGATACGCAGTATTTT. This codes for CASSIDRGTDTQYF.

This clone was observed a handful of times. CDR3 nucleotides: TGTGCCATCACCCCGGGACAGGGAAGGCAGCCCCAGCATTTT. This gives the protein CAITPGQGRQPQHF. V gene TRBV10-3 combines with J gene TRBJ1-5; 9 nucleotides agree with TRBD1. CDR1 and CDR2 from the germline V gene are ENHRY and SYGVKD. Losses at the gene ends were 7 bases for V and 7 bases for J; bases not matched to a gene: 8. This CDR3 contains 14 residues.

V usage is TRBV5-8 and J usage is TRBJ2-3, with a weak D call TRBD2 (6 bases). The CDR3 contains 14 residues. Trimming took 1 base from V and 4 from J, leaving 10 bases between them. Germline V gives CDR1 SGHTS, CDR2 YDEGEE. CDR3 in DNA: TGTGCCAGCAGCTTGTCGGGGGTGGCAGATACGCAGTATTTT. Its translation is CASSLSGVADTQYF. The variable domain in full, completed from reference TRBV5-8 and TRBJ2-3, reads EAGVTQSPTHLIKTRGQQATLRCSPISGHTSVYWYQQALGLGLQFLLWYDEGEERNRGNFPPRFSGRQFPNYSSELNVNALELEDSALYLCASSLSGVADTQYFGPGTRLTVL.